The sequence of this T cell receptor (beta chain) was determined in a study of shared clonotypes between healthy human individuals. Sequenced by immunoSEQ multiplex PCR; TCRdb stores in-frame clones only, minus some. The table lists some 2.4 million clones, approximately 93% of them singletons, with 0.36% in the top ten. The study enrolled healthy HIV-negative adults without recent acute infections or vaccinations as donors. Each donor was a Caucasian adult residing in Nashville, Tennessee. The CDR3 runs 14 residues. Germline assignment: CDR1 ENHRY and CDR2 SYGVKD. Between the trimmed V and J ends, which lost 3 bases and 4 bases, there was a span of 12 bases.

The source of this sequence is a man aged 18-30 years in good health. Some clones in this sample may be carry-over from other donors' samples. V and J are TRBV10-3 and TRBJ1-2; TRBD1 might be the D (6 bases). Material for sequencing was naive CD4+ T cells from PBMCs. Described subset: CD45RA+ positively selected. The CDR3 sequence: CAISDPGQFYGYTF. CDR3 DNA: TGTGCCATCAGTGACCCAGGACAGTTCTATGGCTACACCTTC.